The next 26 T cell receptor beta chains were all read from a single sample in a study of blood T cell repertoires in COVID-19. TCRdb's table, derived via immunoSEQ multiplex PCR, lists solely in-frame clones and lacks some. The repertoire holds around 250,000 clones, approximately 86% seen once, with about 1.6% in the top ten. The sequencing input was PBMCs or T cells enriched from blood (not recorded which). These receptors all come from a woman between 50 and 59 years old who had recovered from COVID-19.

The V call is TRBV3-1 (or the pseudogene TRBV3-2), the J call TRBJ1-1; the D is unclear. The germline CDR1 and CDR2 sequences are LGHDT and YNNKEL (reference sequence). Trimming shortened V by 2 bases and J by 8 bases, and 9 bases separated the two germline ends. The CDR3 has 12 residues. CDR3 amino acids: CASSQKTGEAFF. CDR3 coding DNA: TGTGCCAGCAGCCAAAAAACGGGGGAAGCTTTCTTT.

This clone has more than one count but fewer than ten. V gene TRBV28 combines with J gene TRBJ1-2, with D unresolved. The length of the CDR3 is 10 residues. V was shortened by 4 bases and J by 6 bases, with 3 bases between the two germline ends. Germline lookup yields CDR1 MDHEN and CDR2 SYDVKM. Here the CDR3 DNA reads TGTGCCAGCAGTTCTAATGGCTACACCTTC. Residues: CASSSNGYTF.

J is TRBJ1-4 and V is TRBV7-9; 10 bases are shared with TRBD1. The CDR3 spans 16 residues. CDR1 is SEHNR and CDR2 is FQNEAQ in the germline V gene (reference sequence). J was trimmed by 4 bases and V by 5 bases; bases with no gene match: 7. The CDR3 loop reads CASSPGTGEDNEKLFF. The CDR3 DNA is TGTGCCAGCAGCCCCGGGACAGGGGAGGATAATGAAAAACTGTTTTTT.

The V call is TRBV18, the J call TRBJ2-5, with D perhaps matching TRBD2 (6 bases). Germline V CDR1 and CDR2: KGHSH, LQKENI. There are 15 residues in the CDR3. Trimming removed 3 bases from V and 0 bases from J, with 11 bases in between. The CDR3 bases are TGTGCCAGCTCACCCGGGAGTGGGTACCAAGAGACCCAGTACTTC. Protein: CASSPGSGYQETQYF.

The chain has TRBV30 and TRBJ2-2; 9 bases are a match to TRBD2. In germline, CDR1 is GTSNPN, CDR2 SVGIG (reference sequence). There are 16 residues in the CDR3. Trimming at V came to 3 bases and at J to 4 bases, leaving 9 bases not matched to a gene. The CDR3 DNA reads as TGTGCCTGGAGCAAGATAGCGGGAGTGGGCACCGGGGAGCTGTTTTTT. This sequence encodes CAWSKIAGVGTGELFF.

The genes are TRBV7-9 and TRBJ2-3, with D hard to call. CDR1 is SEHNR and CDR2 is FQNEAQ in the germline V gene (reference sequence). There are 14 residues in the CDR3. The ends were cut back, 1 base at V and 0 bases at J, with 5 bases in the middle. The CDR3 nucleotides read TGTGCCAGCAGCTTAGATACAAGCACAGATACGCAGTATTTT. Translation: CASSLDTSTDTQYF.

The chain recombines TRBV28 with TRBJ2-3; 9 bases match TRBD1. This CDR3 contains 15 residues. The trim removed 6 bases at V and 4 bases at J, leaving 8 bases unmatched. Per the germline V gene, CDR1 is MDHEN and CDR2 is SYDVKM. This chain's CDR3 is CASSKAGQGSDTQYF. The CDR3 DNA reads as TGTGCCAGCAGCAAAGCTGGACAGGGGTCAGATACGCAGTATTTT.

This sequence joins TRBV11-3 and TRBJ2-2, with D perhaps matching TRBD1 (6 bases). Germline assignment: CDR1 SGHNT and CDR2 YENEEA. Trimming removed 2 bases at V and 7 bases at J, with 8 bases between. The CDR3 has 13 residues. For the CDR3, the DNA is TGTGCCAGCAGCTTAAGGGGGATCGGGGAGCTGTTTTTT. Translated, it gives CASSLRGIGELFF.

The chain links TRBV15 to TRBJ2-1; no firm D call. Germline-derived CDR1 and CDR2 are LNHNV and YYDKDF (reference sequence). V was pared by 0 bases and J by 0 bases, with 12 bases between. This CDR3 contains 17 residues. CDR3 coding DNA: TGTGCCACCAGCAGAGATCTTGGCGGCTACTCCTACAATGAGCAGTTCTTC. It specifies CATSRDLGGYSYNEQFF. The full variable domain, with the rest looked up from reference TRBV15 and TRBJ2-1, is DAMVIQNPRYQVTQFGKPVTLSCSQTLNHNVMYWYQQKSSQAPKLLFHYYDKDFNNEADTPDNFQSRRPNTSFCFLDIRSPGLGDTAMYLCATSRDLGGYSYNEQFFGPGTRLTVL.

This clone was seen once. This chain joins TRBV2 and TRBJ1-6; D possibly corresponds to TRBD1 (6 bases). The CDR3 extends over 13 amino acids. Between the trimmed V and J ends, which lost 8 bases and 9 bases, there was a span of 14 bases. CDR1 SNHLY and CDR2 FYNNEI come from the germline V gene. The DNA for the CDR3 is TGTGCCAGCGAGGGGGTCGCGGGTTCACCCCTCCACTTT. As protein: CASEGVAGSPLHF.

This clone was detected once. CDR3 nucleotide sequence: TGTGCCAGCAGCAACTACAACAATGAGCAGTTCTTC. Translation: CASSNYNNEQFF. The chain couples TRBV11-3 to TRBJ2-1; D is unclear. Germline assignment: CDR1 SGHNT and CDR2 YENEEA. The CDR3 extends over 12 amino acids. V lost 5 bases and J lost 5, with 7 bases in between.

The chain links TRBV3-1 (or the pseudogene TRBV3-2) to TRBJ2-3, with 10 bases matching TRBD2. J gave up 1 base and V 2 bases, and 3 bases lay outside the gene matches. Germline CDR1 is LGHDT and CDR2 is YNNKEL (reference sequence). This CDR3 comprises 16 residues. DNA of the CDR3: TGTGCCAGCAGCCAAACCGGGACTAGCGGCACAGATACGCAGTATTTT. Residues: CASSQTGTSGTDTQYF.

The chain combines TRBV5-1 with TRBJ2-6; TRBD1 might be the D (6 bases). The CDR3 sequence is 17 residues long. V lost 1 base and J 2 bases, leaving 13 bases between the germline ends. Germline lookup yields CDR1 SGHRS and CDR2 YFSETQ. The CDR3 sequence is CASSLSAGAAGANVLTF. CDR3 coding DNA: TGCGCCAGCAGCTTGTCGGCAGGGGCAGCTGGGGCCAACGTCCTGACTTTC.

The chain is built from TRBV18 and TRBJ2-5; D gene unclear. CDR1 and CDR2 (germline): KGHSH, LQKENI. V was shortened by 4 bases and J by 5 bases, with 17 bases between the two germline ends. The CDR3 runs to 15 residues. CDR3 sequence: CASSRVGSDRETQYF. CDR3 DNA sequence: TGTGCCAGCTCACGGGTCGGCAGCGACCGGGAGACCCAGTACTTC.

V gene TRBV24-1 combines with J gene TRBJ2-1; 10 nucleotides line up with TRBD1. Trimming cost V 3 bases and J 10 bases; bases outside gene matches: 14. CDR1 and CDR2 (germline): KGHDR, SFDVKD. The CDR3 is 17 residues long. CDR3 nucleotide sequence: TGTGCCACCAGTGATCCACCTGGGACAGGGGCTCGTTTGGAGCAGTTCTTC. Translating gives CATSDPPGTGARLEQFF.

This clone has only one observation. The CDR3 DNA reads TGTGCCATCATGGGACAGGGGACCGGGGAGCTGTTTTTT. Encoded protein: CAIMGQGTGELFF. The chain links TRBV10-3 to TRBJ2-2; 10 bases match TRBD1. In germline, CDR1 is ENHRY, CDR2 SYGVKD. The CDR3 length is 13 residues. The ends lost 7 bases at V and 5 bases at J; junction bases unmatched: 1.

The genes are TRBV7-8 and TRBJ1-1, with 9 bases matching TRBD1. The germline CDR1 and CDR2 sequences are SGHVS and FQNEAQ. V was clipped by 1 base and J by 11 bases; unmatched bases: 11. The CDR3 runs 15 residues. Here the CDR3 reads CASSLGGDRVYLAFF. The CDR3 bases are TGTGCCAGCAGCTTAGGTGGGGACAGGGTTTATTTGGCTTTCTTT.

This chain connects TRBV6-5 to TRBJ1-1; the D is unclear. The CDR3 consists of 14 residues. The germline V and J ends were trimmed by 8 bases and 3 bases, with 16 bases remaining between them. Germline CDR1 and CDR2: MNHEY and SVGAGI. The CDR3 is CASVGLRGDTEAFF. CDR3 nucleotides: TGTGCCAGCGTCGGTCTCCGGGGAGACACTGAAGCTTTCTTT.

The J gene is TRBJ2-2, the V gene TRBV9; tentatively, D is TRBD2 (5 bases). V lost 4 bases and J 7 bases, leaving 14 bases between the germline ends. The CDR3 length is 14 residues. From germline, CDR1 is SGDLS and CDR2 YYNGEE. CDR3: CASSPDGLYGELFF. CDR3 in DNA: TGTGCCAGCAGCCCAGACGGACTGTACGGGGAGCTGTTTTTT.

This clone was seen just once. The rearrangement joins TRBV19 to TRBJ1-2, with a weak D call TRBD1 (5 bases). V was pared by 4 bases and J by 8 bases, with 8 bases between. Germline V gene lookup returns CDR1 LNHDA and CDR2 SQIVND (reference sequence). CDR3 length: 11 amino acids. CDR3 region: CASSTGIGYTF. In DNA, the CDR3 is TGTGCCAGTAGTACAGGGATCGGCTACACCTTC.

The chain has TRBV19 and TRBJ2-1; weak D call: TRBD1 (6 bases). Germline CDR1 is LNHDA and CDR2 is SQIVND (reference sequence). This CDR3 contains 19 residues. V gave up 5 bases and J gave up 2 bases, with 25 bases separating them. The CDR3 nucleotides are TGTGCCAGTAGTGACCGGGACGGGACAATTGCTGCGGCCTACAATGAGCAGTTCTTC. As protein: CASSDRDGTIAAAYNEQFF.

The chain uses TRBV7-3 and TRBJ2-2; 10 bases are a match to TRBD2. V was pared by 3 bases and J by 7 bases, with 8 bases of the junction left unmatched. This CDR3 contains 16 residues. Germline values: CDR1 SGHTA, CDR2 FQGTGA. The CDR3: CASSFFSGRAGGELFF. DNA of the CDR3: TGTGCCAGCAGCTTTTTCAGCGGGAGGGCCGGCGGGGAGCTGTTTTTT.

The rearrangement joins TRBV5-1 to TRBJ2-5, with 9 bases lining up with TRBD1. After removal of 3 bases from V and 5 bases from J, the junction contained 11 bases not matched to a gene. The V gene's germline CDR1 is SGHRS and CDR2 YFSETQ. This CDR3 has 16 residues. Here the CDR3 reads CASSYGQGSLGETQYF. The CDR3 DNA is TGCGCCAGCAGCTACGGACAGGGGAGTTTAGGGGAGACCCAGTACTTC.

The J gene is TRBJ1-3, the V gene TRBV18; D might be TRBD1 (5 bases). Germline V lookup: CDR1 KGHSH, CDR2 LQKENI. The CDR3 spans 14 residues. The V end was cut by 3 bases, the J end by 5 bases, with 11 bases between. CDR3 loop: CASSPDRDRNTIYF. Written as DNA, the CDR3 is TGTGCCAGCTCACCCGACAGAGACCGAAACACCATATATTTT.

The V gene is TRBV4-3, the J gene TRBJ1-1; tentative D call: TRBD1 (5 bases). In germline, CDR1 is LGHNA, CDR2 YSLEER. V lost 3 bases to trimming and J lost 4 bases, with 21 bases between them. The CDR3 is 17 amino acids. CDR3 in amino acids: CASSQATTQGWITEAFF. CDR3 DNA sequence: TGCGCCAGCAGCCAGGCCACCACTCAGGGCTGGATCACTGAAGCTTTCTTT.

The chain is built from TRBV6-5 and TRBJ2-1; D not resolved. The germline V gene encodes CDR1 MNHEY and CDR2 SVGAGI. CDR3 length equals 11 residues. Trimming removed 2 bases at V and 6 bases at J, with 2 bases between. Written as DNA, the CDR3 is TGTGCCAGCAGTTACCGCAATGAGCAGTTCTTC. It codes for CASSYRNEQFF.